The 20 T cell receptor beta chains below were found in one sample sequenced in a study of shared clonotypes between healthy human individuals. The table came from immunoSEQ multiplex PCR; TCRdb's copy has only in-frame clones and leaves some out. Here the sample spans around 980,000 clones, 70% to 80% being singletons. Sequencing was carried out using memory CD4+ T cells from PBMCs. Subset indicated: CD45RA-negative fraction. Receptor source: a young man in good health. Some clones in this sample may be carry-over from other donors' samples.

V gene TRBV30 combines with J gene TRBJ2-3, with TRBD1 as a possible D gene (6 bases). V was shortened by 7 bases and J by 8 bases, with 13 bases between the two germline ends. In germline, CDR1 is GTSNPN, CDR2 SVGIG (reference sequence). This CDR3 is built from 11 residues. CDR3 DNA: TGTGCCTCATCACAGGGTTCTACGCAGTATTTT. Its translation: CASSQGSTQYF.

V and J are TRBV7-3 and TRBJ2-3; TRBD2 aligns across 13 bases. The germline CDR1 and CDR2 sequences are SGHTA and FQGTGA. There are 20 residues in the CDR3. The V segment lost 1 base and the J segment 3 bases; nucleotides outside the gene matches: 13. The CDR3: CASSLRDRVRLAGGTDTQYF. CDR3 in DNA: TGTGCCAGCAGCTTAAGGGACAGGGTTCGACTAGCGGGAGGAACAGATACGCAGTATTTT.

The V call is TRBV6-5, the J call TRBJ1-1, with D maybe TRBD1 (6 bases). There are 13 residues in the CDR3. Per germline, CDR1 MNHEY and CDR2 SVGAGI. The V end was cut by 6 bases, the J end by 10 bases, with 18 bases between. The CDR3 coding sequence is TGTGCCAGCAGAGCAACAGGGTCTAGGAGAGCTTTCTTT. The encoded protein is CASRATGSRRAFF.

The V call is TRBV19, the J call TRBJ1-2; possible D gene TRBD1, 6 bases. The germline CDR1 and CDR2 sequences are LNHDA and SQIVND (reference sequence). Trimming left V 6 bases short and J 8 bases short, with 19 bases between. The CDR3 consists of 14 residues. The CDR3: CASRPPGGAWGYTF. CDR3 sequence (DNA): TGTGCCAGTAGGCCGCCCGGGGGGGCCTGGGGCTACACCTTC.

This clone has more than one count but fewer than ten. The gene calls are TRBV6-6 and TRBJ1-5, with D possibly being TRBD1 (6 bases). The CDR3 consists of 15 residues. Looked up from germline, CDR1 is MNHNY and CDR2 is SVGAGI (reference sequence). V was trimmed by 6 bases and J by 0 bases, leaving 12 bases between them. The CDR3 loop reads CASRPTGNSNQPQHF. Written as DNA, the CDR3 is TGTGCCAGCAGACCGACAGGTAATAGCAATCAGCCCCAGCATTTT.

This rearrangement joins TRBV7-2 to TRBJ2-7; D uncertain. CDR1 and CDR2 from the germline V gene are SGHTA and FQGNSA. This CDR3 has 15 amino acids. The germline V and J ends were trimmed by 1 base and 2 bases, with 12 bases remaining between them. CDR3 bases: TGTGCCAGCAGCTTAGAATGGGATCCAACCTACGAGCAGTACTTC. This codes for CASSLEWDPTYEQYF.

This clone was observed a single time. The chain links TRBV5-1 to TRBJ2-1; 8 bases are shared with TRBD1. Germline trimming cut 4 bases from V and 13 bases from J; bases unmatched to any gene: 22. This CDR3 spans 17 amino acids. CDR1 is SGHRS and CDR2 is YFSETQ in the germline V gene. The CDR3 sequence is CASSAALQGGPVRGQFF. The CDR3 DNA reads TGCGCCAGCAGCGCAGCATTACAGGGGGGCCCTGTAAGAGGACAGTTCTTC.

The chain links TRBV20-1 to TRBJ2-7, with a tentative D call TRBD1 (6 bases). The CDR3 sequence is 11 residues long. V lost 6 bases and J 7 bases, leaving 13 bases between the germline ends. Germline loops: CDR1 DFQATT, CDR2 SNEGSKA (reference sequence). The CDR3: CSARTAWEQYF. The DNA for the CDR3 is TGCAGTGCACGGACAGCCTGGGAGCAGTACTTC.

The chain uses TRBV10-3 and TRBJ1-2, with D maybe TRBD1 (6 bases). Germline V CDR1 and CDR2: ENHRY, SYGVKD. The CDR3 is 12 residues long. Trimming removed 7 bases at V and 7 bases at J, with 13 bases between. The CDR3 bases are TGTGCCATCAAGGAGCGGGGGCTTGGCTACACCTTC. Protein product: CAIKERGLGYTF.

The chain recombines TRBV5-6 with TRBJ2-7, with a weak D call TRBD2 (5 bases). The V gene's germline CDR1 is SGHDT and CDR2 YYEEEE. Trimming stripped 5 bases from V and 4 bases from J, with 13 bases between. This CDR3 is built from 13 residues. The DNA for the CDR3 is TGTGCCAGCAGACAACTAGGTTCTTACGAGCAGTACTTC. This gives the protein CASRQLGSYEQYF.

The chain links TRBV7-8 to TRBJ2-7; tentatively, D is TRBD1 (5 bases). V was cut by 2 bases and J by 2 bases, with 13 bases left in between. The CDR3 is made up of 15 amino acids. From germline, CDR1 is SGHVS and CDR2 FQNEAQ. CDR3: CASSLYRTGPYEQYF. CDR3 in DNA: TGTGCCAGCAGCTTATATAGAACAGGTCCCTACGAGCAGTACTTC.

This clone was recorded once. A far larger clone is off by one base, so a read error is likely. The conserved phenylalanine or tryptophan normally closing the CDR3 is absent here, so this likely arose from a read error. This chain connects TRBV14 to TRBJ1-1; TRBD1 matches at 7 bases. Germline V gives CDR1 SGHDN, CDR2 FVKESK. The CDR3 totals 16 residues. J gave up 3 bases and V 2 bases, and 9 bases lay outside the gene matches. The CDR3 DNA reads as TGTGCCAGCAGCCAATGGGAGGGGGCGGCGGACACTGAAGCTTTCTCT. It translates to CASSQWEGAADTEAFS.

This clone was recorded a few times. The V gene is TRBV28, the J gene TRBJ1-3; D gene ambiguous. The V end was cut by 5 bases, the J end by 0 bases, with 17 bases between. This CDR3 has 17 amino acids. CDR1 MDHEN and CDR2 SYDVKM come from the germline V gene. CDR3 loop: CASSPLPGWSSGNTIYF. CDR3 DNA: TGTGCCAGCAGTCCCCTCCCCGGTTGGTCCTCTGGAAACACCATATATTTT. The variable domain in full, completed from reference TRBV28 and TRBJ1-3, reads DVKVTQSSRYLVKRTGEKVFLECVQDMDHENMFWYRQDPGLGLRLIYFSYDVKMKEKGDIPEGYSVSREKKERFSLILESASTNQTSMYLCASSPLPGWSSGNTIYFGEGSWLTVV.

The chain couples TRBV29-1 to TRBJ2-5; 7 bases match TRBD1. V shed 5 bases, J shed 4 bases, and the junction held 4 bases outside the gene matches. This CDR3 is built from 12 residues. In germline, CDR1 is SQVTM, CDR2 ANQGSEA. This CDR3 reads CSVMTGTETQYF. In DNA, the CDR3 is TGCAGCGTTATGACAGGGACAGAGACCCAGTACTTC.

The chain couples TRBV6-6 to TRBJ1-1; D is unclear. V was trimmed by 7 bases and J by 1 base, leaving 4 bases between them. The germline gives CDR1 MNHNY, CDR2 SVGAGI (reference sequence). This CDR3 spans 11 amino acids. CDR3 DNA sequence: TGTGCCAGCAAGGGGAACACTGAAGCTTTCTTT. It codes for CASKGNTEAFF.

This clone was counted a few times. The chain links TRBV25-1 to TRBJ2-7; 7 nucleotides align to TRBD1. V was clipped by 2 bases and J by 6 bases; unmatched bases: 13. This CDR3 is 16 amino acids long. From germline, CDR1 is MGHDK and CDR2 SYGVNS. As DNA, the CDR3 is TGTGCCAGCAGTGAAAATGCCGGGACAGTTATGGGCGAGCAGTACTTC. Translated: CASSENAGTVMGEQYF.

The chain links TRBV23-1 to TRBJ2-7; perhaps TRBD2 as D (6 bases). TRBV23-1 is an ORF, with its function uncertain. The germline V and J ends were trimmed by 6 bases and 5 bases, with 11 bases remaining between them. This CDR3 has 12 amino acids. The CDR3 region is CASSRDCNEQYF. CDR3 DNA: TGCGCCAGCAGCCGGGACTGCAACGAGCAGTACTTC.

In this sample, this clone turned up a few times. This chain joins TRBV12-2 and TRBJ2-3; the table names TRBD2, a call not compared with the DNA. TRBV12-2 is tagged as a pseudogene. CDR3 length: 20 amino acids. Written as DNA, the CDR3 is TGTGCAAGTCGCAAATTCGAGTTACTAGCGGGAGAAGGAGGCACAGATACGCAGTATTTT. Protein: CASRKFELLAGEGGTDTQYF.

This clone occurred once. This chain links TRBV5-6 with TRBJ2-3, with 13 bases fitting TRBD2. CDR1 is SGHDT, CDR2 YYEEEE, per germline. There are 15 residues in the CDR3. The junction had 3 bases not matched to a gene; V was cut back by 2 bases and J by 6 bases. This CDR3 is CASSLLAGGSDTQYF. CDR3 coding DNA: TGTGCCAGCAGCTTACTAGCGGGAGGGTCGGATACGCAGTATTTT. The variable domain in full, with the rest retrieved from reference TRBV5-6 and TRBJ2-3, is DAGVTQSPTHLIKTRGQQVTLRCSPKSGHDTVSWYQQALGQGPQFIFQYYEEEERQRGNFPDRFSGHQFPNYSSELNVNALLLGDSALYLCASSLLAGGSDTQYFGPGTRLTVL.

The rearrangement joins TRBV5-1 to TRBJ1-2; D unclear. Germline V gives CDR1 SGHRS, CDR2 YFSETQ. The CDR3 consists of 14 residues. Deletions cut 5 bases from V and 8 bases from J, with 19 bases between. CDR3 region: CASRRGLSESGYTF. The CDR3 region has the DNA TGCGCCAGCAGACGCGGTTTGAGCGAATCCGGCTACACCTTC.